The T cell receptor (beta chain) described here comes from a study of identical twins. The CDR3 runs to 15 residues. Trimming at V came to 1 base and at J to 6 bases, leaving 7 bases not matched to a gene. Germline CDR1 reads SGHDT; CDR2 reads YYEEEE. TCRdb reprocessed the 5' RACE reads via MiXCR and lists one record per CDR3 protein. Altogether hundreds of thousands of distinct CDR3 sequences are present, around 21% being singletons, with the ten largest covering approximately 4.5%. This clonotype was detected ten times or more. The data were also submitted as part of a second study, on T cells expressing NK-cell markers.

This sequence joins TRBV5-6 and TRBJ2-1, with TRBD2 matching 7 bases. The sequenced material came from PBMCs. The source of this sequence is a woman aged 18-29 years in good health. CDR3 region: CASSLTMTSTNEQFF. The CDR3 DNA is TGTGCCAGCAGCTTGACGATGACTAGCACCAATGAGCAGTTCTTC.